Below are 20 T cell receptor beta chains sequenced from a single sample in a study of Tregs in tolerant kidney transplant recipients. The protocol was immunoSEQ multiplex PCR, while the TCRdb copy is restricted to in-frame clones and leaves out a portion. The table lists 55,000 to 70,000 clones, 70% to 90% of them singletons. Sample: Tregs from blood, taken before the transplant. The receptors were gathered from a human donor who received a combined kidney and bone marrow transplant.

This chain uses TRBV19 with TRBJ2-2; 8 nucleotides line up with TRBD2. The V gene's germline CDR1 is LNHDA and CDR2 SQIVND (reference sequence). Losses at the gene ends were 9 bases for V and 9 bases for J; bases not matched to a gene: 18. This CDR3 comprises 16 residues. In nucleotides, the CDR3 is TGTGCCAGCAGTTTTCGAGCGGGGGACCTACACCGGGAGCTGTTTTTT. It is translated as CASSFRAGDLHRELFF.

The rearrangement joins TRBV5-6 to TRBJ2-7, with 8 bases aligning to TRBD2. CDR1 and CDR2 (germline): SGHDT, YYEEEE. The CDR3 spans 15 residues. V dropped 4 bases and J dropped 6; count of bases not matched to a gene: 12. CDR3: CASSLGPGGGREQYF. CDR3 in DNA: TGTGCCAGCAGCCTTGGCCCCGGGGGGGGGCGCGAGCAGTACTTC.

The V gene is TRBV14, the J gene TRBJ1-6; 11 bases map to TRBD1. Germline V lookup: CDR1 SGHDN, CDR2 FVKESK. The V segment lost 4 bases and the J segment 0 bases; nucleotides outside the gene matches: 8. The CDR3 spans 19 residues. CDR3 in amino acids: CASSLFGQGASSYNSPLHF. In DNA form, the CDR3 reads TGTGCCAGCAGCCTCTTTGGACAGGGGGCGAGCTCCTATAATTCACCCCTCCACTTT. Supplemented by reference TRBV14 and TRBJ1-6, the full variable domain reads EAGVTQFPSHSVIEKGQTVTLRCDPISGHDNLYWYRRVMGKEIKFLLHFVKESKQDESGMPNNRFLAERTGGTYSTLKVQPAELEDSGVYFCASSLFGQGASSYNSPLHFGNGTRLTVT.

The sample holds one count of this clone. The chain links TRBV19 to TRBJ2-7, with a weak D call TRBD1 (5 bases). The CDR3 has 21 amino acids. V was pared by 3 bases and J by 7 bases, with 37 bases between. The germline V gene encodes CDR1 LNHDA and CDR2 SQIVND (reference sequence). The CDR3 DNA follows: TGTGCCAGTAGTATGGGTCAGGGATTATCCGCCAAGCAGATTCGGCTCGGGGAGCAGTACTTC. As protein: CASSMGQGLSAKQIRLGEQYF.

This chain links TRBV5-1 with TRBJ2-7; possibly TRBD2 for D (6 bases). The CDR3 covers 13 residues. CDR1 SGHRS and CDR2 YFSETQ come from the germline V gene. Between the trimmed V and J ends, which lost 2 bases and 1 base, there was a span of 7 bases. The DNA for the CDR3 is TGCGCCAGCAGCTTTAGCGGATCCTACGAGCAGTACTTC. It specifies CASSFSGSYEQYF.

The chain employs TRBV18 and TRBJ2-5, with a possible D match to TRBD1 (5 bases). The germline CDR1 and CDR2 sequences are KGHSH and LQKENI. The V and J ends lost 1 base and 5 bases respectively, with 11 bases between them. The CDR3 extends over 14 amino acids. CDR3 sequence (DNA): TGTGCCAGCTCACCACTGAGCAGGGCGGAGACCCAGTACTTC. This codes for CASSPLSRAETQYF.

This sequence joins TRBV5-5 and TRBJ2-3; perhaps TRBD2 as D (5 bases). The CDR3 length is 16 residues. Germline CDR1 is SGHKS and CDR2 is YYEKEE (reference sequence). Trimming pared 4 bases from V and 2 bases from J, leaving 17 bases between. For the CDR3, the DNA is TGTGCCAGCAGCCAAGACGGACTTTTTATCACAGATACGCAGTATTTT. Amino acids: CASSQDGLFITDTQYF.

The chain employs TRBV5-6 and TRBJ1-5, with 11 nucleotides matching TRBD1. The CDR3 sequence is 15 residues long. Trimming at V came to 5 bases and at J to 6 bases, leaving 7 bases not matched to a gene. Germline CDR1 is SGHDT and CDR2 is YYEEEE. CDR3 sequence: CASSPPGTGGQPQHF. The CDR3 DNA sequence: TGTGCCAGCAGTCCCCCCGGGACAGGGGGTCAGCCCCAGCATTTT.

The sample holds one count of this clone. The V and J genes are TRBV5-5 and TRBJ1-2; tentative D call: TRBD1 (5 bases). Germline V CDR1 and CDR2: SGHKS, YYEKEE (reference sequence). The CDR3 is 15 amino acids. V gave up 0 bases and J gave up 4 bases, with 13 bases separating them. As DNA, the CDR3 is TGTGCCAGCAGCTTGGGACAGTACCTTACCTATGGCTACACCTTC. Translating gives CASSLGQYLTYGYTF.

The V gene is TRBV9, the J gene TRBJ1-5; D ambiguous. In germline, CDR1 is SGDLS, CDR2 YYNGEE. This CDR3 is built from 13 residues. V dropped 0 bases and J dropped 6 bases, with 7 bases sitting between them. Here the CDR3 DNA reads TGTGCCAGCAGCGTAGAGATGGGTCAGCCCCAGCATTTT. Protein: CASSVEMGQPQHF. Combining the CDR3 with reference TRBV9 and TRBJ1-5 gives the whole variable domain DSGVTQTPKHLITATGQRVTLRCSPRSGDLSVYWYQQSLDQGLQFLIQYYNGEERAKGNILERFSAQQFPDLHSELNLSSLELGDSALYFCASSVEMGQPQHFGDGTRLSIL.

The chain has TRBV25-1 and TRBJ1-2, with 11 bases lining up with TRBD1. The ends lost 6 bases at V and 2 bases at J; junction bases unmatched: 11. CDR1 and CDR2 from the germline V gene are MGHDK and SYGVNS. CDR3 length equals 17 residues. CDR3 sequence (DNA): TGTGCCAGCAGGCCACACCACGGGACAGGGGGAAACTATGGCTACACCTTC. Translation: CASRPHHGTGGNYGYTF.

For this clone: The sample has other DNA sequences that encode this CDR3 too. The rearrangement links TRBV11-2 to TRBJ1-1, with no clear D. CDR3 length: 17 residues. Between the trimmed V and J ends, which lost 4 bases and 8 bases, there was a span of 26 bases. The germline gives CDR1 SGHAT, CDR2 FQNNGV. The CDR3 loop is CASSSRPTLRVISEAFF. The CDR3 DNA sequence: TGTGCCAGCAGCTCACGCCCGACACTGAGGGTTATCTCCGAAGCTTTCTTT.

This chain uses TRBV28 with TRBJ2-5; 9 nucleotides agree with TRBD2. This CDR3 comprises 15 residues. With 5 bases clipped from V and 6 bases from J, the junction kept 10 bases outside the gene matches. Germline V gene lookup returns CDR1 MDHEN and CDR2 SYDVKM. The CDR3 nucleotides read TGTGCCAGCAGTCGGCTGGGACTAGCCGTACAGACCCAGTACTTC. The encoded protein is CASSRLGLAVQTQYF. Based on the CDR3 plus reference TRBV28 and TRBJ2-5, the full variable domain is DVKVTQSSRYLVKRTGEKVFLECVQDMDHENMFWYRQDPGLGLRLIYFSYDVKMKEKGDIPEGYSVSREKKERFSLILESASTNQTSMYLCASSRLGLAVQTQYFGPGTRLLVL.

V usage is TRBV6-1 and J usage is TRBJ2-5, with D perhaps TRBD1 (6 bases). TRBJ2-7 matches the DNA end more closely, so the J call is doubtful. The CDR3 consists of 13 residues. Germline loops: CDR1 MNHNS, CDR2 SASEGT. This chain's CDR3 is CASSGGGLDEQYF. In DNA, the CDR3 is TGTGCCAGCAGTGGAGGGGGTTTAGACGAGCAGTACTTC.

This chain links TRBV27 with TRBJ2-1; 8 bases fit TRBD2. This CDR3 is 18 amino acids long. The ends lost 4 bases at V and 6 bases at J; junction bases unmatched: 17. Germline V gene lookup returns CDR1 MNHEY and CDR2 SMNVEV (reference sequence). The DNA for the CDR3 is TGTGCCAGCAGTTCCTCTTTTCCGGGACTAGGCTTAGCCAATGAGCAGTTCTTC. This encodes CASSSSFPGLGLANEQFF.

CDR3 in DNA: TGTGCCAGCAATAACAGGGGGTCGGTCGAGCAGTACTTC. Protein: CASNNRGSVEQYF. This rearrangement joins TRBV27 to TRBJ2-7; TRBD1 matches 8 bases. Germline V gene lookup returns CDR1 MNHEY and CDR2 SMNVEV (reference sequence). The CDR3 extends over 13 amino acids. With 7 bases clipped from V and 6 bases from J, the junction kept 8 bases outside the gene matches.

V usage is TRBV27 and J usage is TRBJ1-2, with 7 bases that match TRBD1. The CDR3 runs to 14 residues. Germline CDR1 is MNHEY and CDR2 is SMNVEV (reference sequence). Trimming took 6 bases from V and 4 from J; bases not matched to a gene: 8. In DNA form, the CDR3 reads TGTGCCAGCAGGGACCCCGGGACAGCCTATGGCTACACCTTC. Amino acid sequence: CASRDPGTAYGYTF.

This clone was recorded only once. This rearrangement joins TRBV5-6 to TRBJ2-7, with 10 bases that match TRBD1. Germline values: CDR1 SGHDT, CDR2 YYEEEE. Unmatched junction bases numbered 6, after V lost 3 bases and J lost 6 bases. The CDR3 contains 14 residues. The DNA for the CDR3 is TGTGCCAGCAGCTCGGACAGGGGGTTAGGCGAGCAGTACTTC. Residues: CASSSDRGLGEQYF.

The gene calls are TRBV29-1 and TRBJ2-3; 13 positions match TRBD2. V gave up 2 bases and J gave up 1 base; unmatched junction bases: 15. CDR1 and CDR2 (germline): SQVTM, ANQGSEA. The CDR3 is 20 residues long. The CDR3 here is CSVERSGLAGFLNGTDTQYF. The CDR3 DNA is TGCAGCGTTGAACGTTCGGGACTAGCGGGGTTTCTCAATGGCACAGATACGCAGTATTTT.

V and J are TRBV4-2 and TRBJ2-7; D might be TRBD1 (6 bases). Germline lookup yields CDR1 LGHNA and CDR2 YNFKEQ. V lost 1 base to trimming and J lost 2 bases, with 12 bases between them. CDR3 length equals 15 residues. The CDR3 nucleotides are TGTGCCAGCAGCCAAGGACAGGCTATACCCTACGAGCAGTACTTC. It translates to CASSQGQAIPYEQYF.